The rows below give T cell receptor beta chains drawn from one sample of a study of OX40 agonist ivuxolimab in advanced cancers. The method was immunoSEQ multiplex PCR; TCRdb's version includes in-frame clones alone and lacks a portion of them. This sample carries 76,000 or so clones, approximately 85% of them seen once, and the ten largest clones take 5% to 7%. This material consisted of CD4+ or CD8+ T cells sorted from blood, taken in a trial of the OX40 agonist ivuxolimab. Receptors were obtained from an adult with an advanced solid tumor such as melanoma, head and neck, liver or kidney cancer. Each CDR3 is given with its conserved first and last residue. Each record gives: D gene, J gene, clone size, V gene, CDR3 DNA, CDR3 protein. The D gene is left open where the match is weak. Clone size is not always given. Where it is, it says once, few, many or a class for expanded clones.

d_gene: TRBD2
j_gene: TRBJ2-2
abundance: -
v_gene: TRBV6-6
CDR3nt: TGTGCCAGCGCTAGCGGAGGATCGTGGGAGCTGTTTTTT
CDR3aa: CASASGGSWELFF

d_gene: TRBD2
j_gene: TRBJ2-1
abundance: -
v_gene: TRBV11-3
CDR3nt: TGTGCCAGCAGCTCCGGGACTAGCGGGGGGGCCCCCCATGAGCAGTTCTTC
CDR3aa: CASSSGTSGGAPHEQFF

d_gene: TRBD1
j_gene: TRBJ2-3
abundance: -
v_gene: TRBV25-1
CDR3nt: TGTGCCAGCACGCCCGACAGGGGGCCAACAGATACGCAGTATTTT
CDR3aa: CASTPDRGPTDTQYF

d_gene: -
j_gene: TRBJ2-7
abundance: once
v_gene: TRBV9
CDR3nt: TGTGCCAGCAGCGCCTCGACAGGCCCTTTGAGACCCGAGCAGTACTTC
CDR3aa: CASSASTGPLRPEQYF

d_gene: -
j_gene: TRBJ1-1
abundance: -
v_gene: TRBV5-1
CDR3nt: TGCGCCAGCAGCTTGGGTTTCGGCGAACCCGAAGCTTTCTTT
CDR3aa: CASSLGFGEPEAFF

d_gene: -
j_gene: TRBJ1-4
abundance: -
v_gene: TRBV19
CDR3nt: TGTGCCAGTAGTCCCGCCGGACAGTATAATGAAAAACTGTTTTTT
CDR3aa: CASSPAGQYNEKLFF

d_gene: TRBD2
j_gene: TRBJ2-1
abundance: -
v_gene: TRBV11-2
CDR3nt: TGTGCCAGCGGGGGGAGGGGTTACAATGAGCAGTTCTTC
CDR3aa: CASGGRGYNEQFF

d_gene: TRBD1
j_gene: TRBJ2-7
abundance: -
v_gene: TRBV19
CDR3nt: TGTGCCAGTAGTATGCTTTACCGAGGACAGGGGTACGAGCAGTACTTC
CDR3aa: CASSMLYRGQGYEQYF

d_gene: -
j_gene: TRBJ2-7
abundance: -
v_gene: TRBV19
CDR3nt: TGTGCCAGTGGACCCCTGGGGCATGGGAGCTCCTACGAGCAGTACTTC
CDR3aa: CASGPLGHGSSYEQYF

d_gene: -
j_gene: TRBJ2-3
abundance: -
v_gene: TRBV19
CDR3nt: TGTGCCAGTAGAATAGCGACTAGCACAGATACGCAGTATTTT
CDR3aa: CASRIATSTDTQYF

d_gene: -
j_gene: TRBJ1-1
abundance: -
v_gene: TRBV7-9
CDR3nt: TGTGCCAGCAGCTTAGTCAGGGTTGTTGGGAACACTGAAGCTTTCTTT
CDR3aa: CASSLVRVVGNTEAFF